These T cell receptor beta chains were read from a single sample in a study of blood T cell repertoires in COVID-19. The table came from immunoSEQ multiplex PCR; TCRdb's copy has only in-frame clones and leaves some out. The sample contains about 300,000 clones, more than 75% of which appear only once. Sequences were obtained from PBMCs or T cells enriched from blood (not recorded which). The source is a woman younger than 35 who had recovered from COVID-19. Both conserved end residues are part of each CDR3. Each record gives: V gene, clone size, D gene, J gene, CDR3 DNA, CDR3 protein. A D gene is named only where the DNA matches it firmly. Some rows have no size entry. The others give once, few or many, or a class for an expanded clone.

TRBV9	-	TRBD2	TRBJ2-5	TGTGCCAGCAGCGTTCCGGGGGGGGCCGCCGAGACCCAGTACTTC	CASSVPGGAAETQYF
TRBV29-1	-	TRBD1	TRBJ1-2	TGCAGCGTTGGGGACAGGGCAGAAGGCTACACCTTC	CSVGDRAEGYTF
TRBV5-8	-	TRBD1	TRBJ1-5	TGTGCCAGCAGCCCGGGACAGGGGAATCAGCCCCAGCATTTT	CASSPGQGNQPQHF
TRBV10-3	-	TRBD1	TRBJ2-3	TGTGCCATCAGTGCGTCCGACAGGGCCGATACGCAGTATTTT	CAISASDRADTQYF
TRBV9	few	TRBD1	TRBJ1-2	TGTGCCAGCAGCTCAACACAGGGGATCGAATATGGCTACACCTTC	CASSSTQGIEYGYTF
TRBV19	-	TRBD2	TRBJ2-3	TGTGCCAGTAGTATAGGACTAGCGGGAGGCTCTAGCACAGATACGCAGTATTTT	CASSIGLAGGSSTDTQYF
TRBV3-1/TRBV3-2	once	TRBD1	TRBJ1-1	TGTGCCAGCAGCCACGGGACAGCTGAAGCTTTCTTT	CASSHGTAEAFF
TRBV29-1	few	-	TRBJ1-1	TGCAGCGTTGAGGCGGCCTTGGAAGCTTTCTTT	CSVEAALEAFF
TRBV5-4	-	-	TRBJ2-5	TGTGCCAGCAGCTTGCCGGGTCGGCAAGAGACCCAGTACTTC	CASSLPGRQETQYF
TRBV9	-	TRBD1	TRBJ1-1	TGTGCCAGCAGCGTAGTGGACAGGGGAGCTTTCTTT	CASSVVDRGAFF
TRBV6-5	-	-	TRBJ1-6	TGTGCCAGCAAGATAACACTCGGGGTTGGGTCACCCCTCCACTTT	CASKITLGVGSPLHF
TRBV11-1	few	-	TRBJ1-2	TGTGCCAGCAGCTTAGTACCGAACAGGGTCGGCTATGGCTACACCTTC	CASSLVPNRVGYGYTF
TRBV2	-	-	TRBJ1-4	TGTGCCAGCAGACACACCGGGACAAAAAATGAAAAACTGTTTTTT	CASRHTGTKNEKLFF
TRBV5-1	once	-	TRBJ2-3	TGCGCCAGCAGCTTGGGGGCGGGTGGAGCAGATACGCAGTATTTT	CASSLGAGGADTQYF
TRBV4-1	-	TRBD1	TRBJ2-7	TGCGCCAGCAGACAGACAGGGGGCTACGAGCAGTACTTC	CASRQTGGYEQYF
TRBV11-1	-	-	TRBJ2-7	TGTGCCAGCAGCCCCCCTCGGGGATTCTCCTACGAGCAGTACTTC	CASSPPRGFSYEQYF
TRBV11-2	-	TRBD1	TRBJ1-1	TGTGCCAGCAGCTTCGACAGGGGGGTGAACACTGAAGCTTTCTTT	CASSFDRGVNTEAFF
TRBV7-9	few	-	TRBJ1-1	TGTGCCAGCAGCTTAGGCCGACAGGCGGTGGATGCTTTCTTT	CASSLGRQAVDAFF
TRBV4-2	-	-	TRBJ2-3	TGTGCCAGCAGCCAAGTCGGCGGTAGCACAGATACGCAGTATTTT	CASSQVGGSTDTQYF
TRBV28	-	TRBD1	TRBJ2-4	TGTGCCAGCGTGGACAGGGCCAAAAACATTCAGTACTTC	CASVDRAKNIQYF
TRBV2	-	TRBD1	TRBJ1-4	TGTGCCATCTCAGGGGGAAGGACTAATGAAAAACTGTTTTTT	CAISGGRTNEKLFF
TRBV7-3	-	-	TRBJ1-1	TGTGCCAGCAGCTTTGGGGCTTCGAACACTGAAGCTTTCTTT	CASSFGASNTEAFF
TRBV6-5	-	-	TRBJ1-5	TGTGCCAGCAACCAGGTGTTTGGTCAGCCCCAGCATTTT	CASNQVFGQPQHF
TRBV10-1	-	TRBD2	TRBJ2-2	TGCGCCAGCAGCGAGACTAGCGGGGGACCGAACACCGGGGAGCTGTTTTTT	CASSETSGGPNTGELFF
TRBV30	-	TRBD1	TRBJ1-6	TGTGCCTGGAACGGACAGGGTAATTCACCCCTCCACTTT	CAWNGQGNSPLHF
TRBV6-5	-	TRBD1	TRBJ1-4	TGTGCCAGCAGTTCCGACAGGGGAGAACTGTTTTTT	CASSSDRGELFF
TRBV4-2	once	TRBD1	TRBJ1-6	TGTGCCAGCAGCCCTCCGACAGGGGTGGGCTATAATTCACCCCTCCACTTT	CASSPPTGVGYNSPLHF
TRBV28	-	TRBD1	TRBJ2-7	TGTGCCAGCAGTTTTGGACAGGGGGGAAATTACGAGCAGTACTTC	CASSFGQGGNYEQYF
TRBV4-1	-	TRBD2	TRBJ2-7	TGCGCCAGCAGCCAAGAACCGGGAGGCCTCAACTACGAGCAGTACTTC	CASSQEPGGLNYEQYF
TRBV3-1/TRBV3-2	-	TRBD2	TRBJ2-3	TGTGCCAGCAGCCAAGAGACTAGCGGGAGAACAGATACGCAGTATTTT	CASSQETSGRTDTQYF
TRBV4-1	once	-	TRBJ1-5	TGCGCCAGCAGCCAAGACGACGGGAATCAGCCCCAGCATTTT	CASSQDDGNQPQHF
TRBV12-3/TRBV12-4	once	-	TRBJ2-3	TGTGCCAGCAGTTTTGAGGGAGCGGATACGCAGTATTTT	CASSFEGADTQYF
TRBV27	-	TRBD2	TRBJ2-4	TGTGCCAGAAGACCCGGGACTAGCGGGTCCTTC	CARRPGTSGSF
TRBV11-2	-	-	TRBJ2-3	TGTGCCAGCAGCTCCAGTTATGGTAACACAGATACGCAGTATTTT	CASSSSYGNTDTQYF
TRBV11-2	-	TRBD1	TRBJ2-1	TGTGCCAGCAGGCAGGGGGCGAGTATTGAGCAGTTCTTC	CASRQGASIEQFF
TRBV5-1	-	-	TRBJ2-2	TGCGCCACCTTTAACGGTAACACCGGGGAGCTGTTTTTT	CATFNGNTGELFF
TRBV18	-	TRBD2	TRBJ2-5	TGTGCCAGCTCACCCTACGTAGCGGGAGGGCCAGTGGAGACCCAGTACTTC	CASSPYVAGGPVETQYF
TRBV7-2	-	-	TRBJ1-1	TGTGCCAGCAGCTTAGGCAGTCACACTGAAGCTTTCTTT	CASSLGSHTEAFF
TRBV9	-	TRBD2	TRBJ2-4	TGTGCCAGCAGCCCCGGGGGGGGCTACGCCAAAAACATTCAGTACTTC	CASSPGGGYAKNIQYF
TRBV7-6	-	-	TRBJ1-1	TGTGCCAGCAGCCCTTCAGGGAGGCTGGACACTGAAGCTTTCTTT	CASSPSGRLDTEAFF
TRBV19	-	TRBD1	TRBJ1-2	TGTGCGACAGGGGGCGCCGACGGCTACACCTTC	CATGGADGYTF
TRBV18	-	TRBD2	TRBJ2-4	TGTGCCAGCTCAACTACTAGCGGGAGCAGTAAAAACATTCAGTACTTC	CASSTTSGSSKNIQYF
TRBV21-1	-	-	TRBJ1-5	TGTGCCAGCAGCGTGGCAGGGGTCCTCAAAAAGCCCCAGCATTTT	CASSVAGVLKKPQHF
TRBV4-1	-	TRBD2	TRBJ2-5	TGCGCCAGCAGCCTAGCGGGAGTAGAGACCCAGTACTTC	CASSLAGVETQYF
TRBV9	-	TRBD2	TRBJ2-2	TGTGCCAGCAGCGCAGGACTAGCGAACACCGGGGAGCTGTTTTTT	CASSAGLANTGELFF